Each of the 3 T cell receptor beta chains below was sequenced from the same sample in a study of blood T cell repertoires in COVID-19. The repertoire was sequenced with immunoSEQ multiplex PCR; TCRdb's copy has only in-frame clones and lacks some. Here the sample spans some 150,000 clones, 87% being singletons. Input material: peripheral blood. The receptors shown here come from a woman in her fifties or sixties with acute or convalescent COVID-19.

The rearrangement links TRBV9 to TRBJ1-2; TRBD1 matches at 9 bases. In germline, CDR1 is SGDLS, CDR2 YYNGEE. The CDR3 runs 14 residues. Unmatched junction bases numbered 2, after V lost 0 bases and J lost 5 bases. The DNA for the CDR3 is TGTGCCAGCAGCGTAGAAGGGACAGGGTATGGCTACACCTTC. Translated: CASSVEGTGYGYTF.

This clone has just one count. This rearrangement joins TRBV3-1 (or the pseudogene TRBV3-2) to TRBJ2-1; TRBD2 aligns across 15 bases. Germline CDR1 is LGHDT and CDR2 is YNNKEL (reference sequence). V shed 3 bases and J 8 bases; nucleotides not matched to a gene: 11. The CDR3 is made up of 18 amino acids. The CDR3, as DNA: TGTGCCAGCAGCCAGGGACTAGCGGGAGGCATAACGTTAGATGAGCAGTTCTTC. It translates to CASSQGLAGGITLDEQFF.

This clone was seen a single time. The CDR3 spells CARDRGHLSTNEKLFF. The CDR3 bases are TGTGCCAGGGACAGGGGACACCTATCAACTAATGAAAAACTGTTTTTT. The chain carries TRBV27 and TRBJ1-4; TRBD1 agrees at 9 bases. The germline CDR1 and CDR2 sequences are MNHEY and SMNVEV (reference sequence). The trim removed 9 bases at V and 0 bases at J, leaving 8 bases unmatched. The CDR3 runs 16 residues.